One sample yielded the 18 T cell receptor beta chains listed below, sequenced in a study of blood T cell repertoires in COVID-19. Libraries were prepared by immunoSEQ multiplex PCR; TCRdb keeps only in-frame clonotypes and omits some of them. Of some 96,000 clones in the sample, 85% to 90% were seen once. Sequenced sample: peripheral blood. The receptor set was obtained from a human donor in a cohort sampled during active COVID-19.

The chain joins TRBV11-2 to TRBJ2-7, with 9 bases matching TRBD1. Germline V gene data show CDR1 as SGHAT and CDR2 as FQNNGV. With V trimmed by 5 bases and J by 3 bases, 14 bases remained unmatched. The CDR3 spans 17 residues. Here the CDR3 DNA reads TGTGCCAGCAGCCGCGTACTTTCCGGGACAGGGTACTACGAGCAGTACTTC. Translated, it gives CASSRVLSGTGYYEQYF.

This clone was observed a single time. The rearrangement uses TRBV2 and TRBJ2-7; TRBD1 matches 9 bases. After removal of 7 bases from V and 3 bases from J, the junction contained 7 bases not matched to a gene. The CDR3 covers 14 residues. Looked up from germline, CDR1 is SNHLY and CDR2 is FYNNEI. DNA of the CDR3: TGTGCCAGCACCAGACAGGGGGTAGGCTACGAGCAGTACTTC. This codes for CASTRQGVGYEQYF.

The chain employs TRBV9 and TRBJ1-2; 7 nucleotides agree with TRBD1. V lost 4 bases and J lost 3; bases outside the gene matches: 6. This CDR3 region has 14 residues. Looked up from germline, CDR1 is SGDLS and CDR2 is YYNGEE. The CDR3 protein is CASSSTGRDYGYTF. CDR3 DNA sequence: TGTGCCAGCAGCTCGACAGGGCGCGACTATGGCTACACCTTC.

V usage is TRBV3-1 (or the pseudogene TRBV3-2) and J usage is TRBJ2-7, with TRBD1 identical over 8 bases. The CDR3 runs 15 residues. Germline values: CDR1 LGHDT, CDR2 YNNKEL (reference sequence). V trimming: 7 bases; J trimming: 3 bases; junction bases outside the gene matches: 11. The CDR3 sequence: CASTTTGGGSYEQYF. The CDR3 nucleotides read TGTGCCAGCACAACCACAGGGGGAGGAAGCTACGAGCAGTACTTC.

The gene calls are TRBV18 and TRBJ2-5; perhaps TRBD2 as D (5 bases). The ends were cut back, 0 bases at V and 5 bases at J, with 10 bases in the middle. CDR3 length equals 14 residues. The V gene's germline CDR1 is KGHSH and CDR2 LQKENI. The CDR3 reads CASSPPGVQETQYF. For the CDR3, the DNA is TGTGCCAGCTCACCACCGGGAGTCCAGGAGACCCAGTACTTC.

This sequence joins TRBV23-1 and TRBJ2-4; TRBD1 matches at 8 bases. TRBV23-1 is an ORF, with its function uncertain. The ends lost 6 bases at V and 6 bases at J; junction bases unmatched: 7. This CDR3 is built from 14 residues. CDR3 sequence (DNA): TGCGCCAGCAGCCTTTCAGGGGGCTCAAACATTCAGTACTTC. Translating gives CASSLSGGSNIQYF.

The CDR3 DNA reads TGTGCCAGCAAGGATAAGGGACTAGCGGGGTGGGGAAAGCAGTTCTTC. Amino acids: CASKDKGLAGWGKQFF. The chain joins TRBV6-6 to TRBJ2-1; 13 positions match TRBD2. The junction had 14 bases not matched to a gene; V was cut back by 7 bases and J by 11 bases. The CDR3 totals 16 residues. The germline V gene encodes CDR1 MNHNY and CDR2 SVGAGI (reference sequence).

The genes are TRBV19 and TRBJ2-3, with 11 bases aligning to TRBD2. There are 18 residues in the CDR3. Germline CDR1 reads LNHDA; CDR2 reads SQIVND (reference sequence). J lost 1 base, V lost 5 bases, and 11 bases had no gene match. The CDR3 coding sequence is TGTGCCAGTAGTCCCGCAGCTAGCGGGGGGTTTGGCACAGATACGCAGTATTTT. As protein: CASSPAASGGFGTDTQYF.

J is TRBJ1-2 and V is TRBV12-3 or TRBV12-4; D is uncertain. The CDR3 runs 12 residues. Trimming took off 6 bases at V and 2 bases at J, with 7 bases between the two ends. CDR3 coding DNA: TGTGCCAGCAGCGTCCGGAACTATGGCTACACCTTC. Its protein product is CASSVRNYGYTF.

The chain combines TRBV6-6 with TRBJ1-1; the D gene is possibly TRBD1 (6 bases). CDR1 MNHNY and CDR2 SVGAGI come from the germline V gene (reference sequence). CDR3 size: 14 residues. V lost 6 bases and J lost 1, with 12 bases in between. In DNA, the CDR3 is TGTGCCAGCAGACCCGAGGGACAGAACACTGAAGCTTTCTTT. Translating it yields CASRPEGQNTEAFF.

The gene calls are TRBV18 and TRBJ2-2; 12 bases line up with TRBD2. This CDR3 comprises 16 residues. The germline V gene encodes CDR1 KGHSH and CDR2 LQKENI. V shed 0 bases and J 6 bases; nucleotides not matched to a gene: 2. DNA of the CDR3: TGTGCCAGCTCACCACCGTGGACTAGCGGGGCCGGGGAGCTGTTTTTT. Residues: CASSPPWTSGAGELFF.

The CDR3 sequence is CASSSRVGLVLETQYF. The CDR3 region has the DNA TGTGCCAGCAGCAGCAGGGTGGGTCTCGTGCTGGAGACCCAGTACTTC. V and J are TRBV11-2 and TRBJ2-5, with a possible D match to TRBD1 (5 bases). CDR3 length: 16 residues. Trimming stripped 5 bases from V and 5 bases from J, with 21 bases between. Germline V gives CDR1 SGHAT, CDR2 FQNNGV.

The genes are TRBV7-2 and TRBJ2-5, with TRBD2 matching over 8 bases. This CDR3 spans 15 amino acids. The V gene's germline CDR1 is SGHTA and CDR2 FQGNSA. V lost 0 bases, J lost 7 bases, and 7 bases stayed unmatched. The CDR3 DNA reads as TGTGCCAGCAGCTTAGCGGGGGGACTAGTCGGGACCCAGTACTTC. This translates into CASSLAGGLVGTQYF. The full variable domain, completed using reference TRBV7-2 and TRBJ2-5, is GAGVSQSPSNKVTEKGKDVELRCDPISGHTALYWYRQSLGQGLEFLIYFQGNSAPDKSGLPSDRFSAERTGGSVSTLTIQRTQQEDSAVYLCASSLAGGLVGTQYFGPGTRLLVL.

This clone has a handful of counts. This chain uses TRBV7-8 with TRBJ1-2; 8 nucleotides align to TRBD1. Germline trimming cut 3 bases from V and 5 bases from J; bases unmatched to any gene: 8. From germline, CDR1 is SGHVS and CDR2 FQNEAQ. This CDR3 is 15 amino acids long. The CDR3 DNA follows: TGTGCCAGCAGCTTTTCCCCGACAGGGGAGTATGGCTACACCTTC. This gives the protein CASSFSPTGEYGYTF.

The rearrangement links TRBV5-1 to TRBJ2-1, with 11 bases that match TRBD2. Germline loops: CDR1 SGHRS, CDR2 YFSETQ. The junction had 3 bases not matched to a gene; V was cut back by 4 bases and J by 0 bases. CDR3 length: 16 residues. CDR3 protein: CASSITSGSSYNEQFF. The DNA of the CDR3 is TGCGCCAGCAGCATAACTAGCGGGAGCTCCTACAATGAGCAGTTCTTC.

This rearrangement joins TRBV6-1 to TRBJ1-4; possibly TRBD1 for D (6 bases). The CDR3 runs to 16 residues. Trimming pared 0 bases from V and 7 bases from J, leaving 15 bases between. Germline V lookup: CDR1 MNHNS, CDR2 SASEGT. Here the CDR3 reads CASSEALSYRAEKLFF. In nucleotides, the CDR3 is TGTGCCAGCAGTGAAGCGCTATCATACAGGGCTGAAAAACTGTTTTTT.

The CDR3 bases are TGCGCCAGCAGCGCCGCGGTTGGCCCGAACACCGGGGAGCTGTTTTTT. Its protein is CASSAAVGPNTGELFF. The chain employs TRBV4-3 and TRBJ2-2; D gene ambiguous. V was shortened by 5 bases and J by 0 bases, with 13 bases between the two germline ends. The CDR3 sequence is 16 residues long. The germline V gene has CDR1 LGHNA and CDR2 YSLEER.

This clone came up once. V is TRBV5-1 and J is TRBJ1-5; D not resolved. The CDR3 is 15 amino acids. V lost 5 bases, J lost 5 bases, and 17 bases lay in between. CDR1 and CDR2 (germline): SGHRS, YFSETQ. The CDR3 here is CASSFAGDFDQPQHF. CDR3 in DNA: TGCGCCAGCAGTTTTGCGGGAGATTTTGATCAGCCCCAGCATTTT. Combining the CDR3 with reference TRBV5-1 and TRBJ1-5 gives the whole variable domain KAGVTQTPRYLIKTRGQQVTLSCSPISGHRSVSWYQQTPGQGLQFLFEYFSETQRNKGNFPGRFSGRQFSNSRSEMNVSTLELGDSALYLCASSFAGDFDQPQHFGDGTRLSIL.